The next 23 T cell receptor beta chains were all read from a single sample in a study of blood T cell repertoires in COVID-19. Produced via immunoSEQ multiplex PCR; TCRdb's table is partial and in-frame only. This table has some 360,000 clones, roughly 86% appearing once. The specimen was peripheral blood. The receptors here all came from a woman aged 55-75 years with COVID-19, enrolled during active disease.

The DNA for the CDR3 is TGTGCCAGCTCAACGGACAGGGTTGGCTACACCTTC. Translation: CASSTDRVGYTF. V is TRBV18 and J is TRBJ1-2; 8 bases agree with TRBD1. CDR3 length equals 12 residues. V lost 5 bases and J lost 7; bases outside the gene matches: 3. The germline gives CDR1 KGHSH, CDR2 LQKENI.

The gene calls are TRBV2 and TRBJ1-5; 8 positions match TRBD1. V dropped 8 bases and J dropped 0; count of bases not matched to a gene: 18. CDR1 is SNHLY and CDR2 is FYNNEI in the germline V gene. The CDR3 length is 19 residues. The CDR3 protein is CASATDGTGTYFSNQPQHF. DNA of the CDR3: TGTGCCAGCGCAACGGACGGGACAGGAACCTATTTTAGCAATCAGCCCCAGCATTTT.

Points on this clone: One junction end disagrees with the germline gene, perhaps due to a read error. The CDR3 region has the DNA TGTGCCAGCAGCCGATCCGGGACTAGCGAGCATTTT. Residues: CASSRSGTSEHF. J is TRBJ2-3 and V is TRBV3-1 (or the pseudogene TRBV3-2); 10 bases fit TRBD2. Germline CDR1 is LGHDT and CDR2 is YNNKEL (reference sequence). This CDR3 contains 12 residues.

This chain connects TRBV6-1 to TRBJ2-1; TRBD2 might be the D (7 bases). The CDR3 extends over 16 amino acids. CDR1 is MNHNS, CDR2 SASEGT, per germline. Trimming left V 2 bases short and J 2 bases short, with 13 bases between. For the CDR3, the DNA is TGTGCCAGCAGTGAATATCGGGGGGCCCCCTACAATGAGCAGTTCTTC. This translates into CASSEYRGAPYNEQFF.

This CDR3 reads CASSLAGGGSNYGYTF. The CDR3 DNA is TGTGCCAGCAGCTTGGCCGGAGGAGGGTCGAACTATGGCTACACCTTC. This rearrangement joins TRBV5-4 to TRBJ1-2; no definite D call. Trimming left V 0 bases short and J 2 bases short, with 14 bases between. The V gene's germline CDR1 is SGHNT and CDR2 YYREEE (reference sequence). This CDR3 spans 16 amino acids.

DNA of the CDR3: TGTGCCAGCAGTACCCGTCGAGTCCCCAATGAAAAACTGTTTTTT. Amino acid sequence: CASSTRRVPNEKLFF. The V gene is TRBV6-4, the J gene TRBJ1-4; D ambiguous. From germline, CDR1 is MRHNA and CDR2 SNTAGT. The CDR3 totals 15 residues. With 5 bases removed from V and 5 bases from J, the gap between germline ends came to 15 bases.

This clone has just one count. The V and J genes are TRBV28 and TRBJ2-1, with 13 bases lining up with TRBD2. Germline V gives CDR1 MDHEN, CDR2 SYDVKM. The junction had 5 bases not matched to a gene; V was cut back by 3 bases and J by 0 bases. This CDR3 region has 18 residues. This CDR3 reads CASSLRLAGGSSYNEQFF. Written as DNA, the CDR3 is TGTGCCAGCAGTTTGCGACTAGCGGGGGGCAGCTCCTACAATGAGCAGTTCTTC.

This clone was counted once. The chain is built from TRBV7-2 and TRBJ2-2; 8 nucleotides agree with TRBD1. CDR1 is SGHTA and CDR2 is FQGNSA in the germline V gene. V was pared by 2 bases and J by 0 bases, with 2 bases of the junction left unmatched. The CDR3 covers 16 residues. The DNA of the CDR3 is TGTGCCAGCAGCTTATTGGACAGGGCGAACACCGGGGAGCTGTTTTTT. It translates to CASSLLDRANTGELFF.

V is TRBV7-9 and J is TRBJ1-2; D ambiguous. Germline CDR1 and CDR2: SEHNR and FQNEAQ (reference sequence). V lost 3 bases and J 0 bases, leaving 2 bases between the germline ends. The CDR3 totals 12 residues. CDR3 DNA: TGTGCCAGCAGCTTTACTAACTATGGCTACACCTTC. This translates into CASSFTNYGYTF.

V and J are TRBV12-3 or TRBV12-4 and TRBJ1-1; D might be TRBD1 (6 bases). V lost 6 bases and J lost 11, with 16 bases in between. The CDR3 is 12 amino acids. The CDR3 DNA reads as TGTGCCAGCAGCCCCGGCAGGGGCTCTGCTTTCTTT. Translating it yields CASSPGRGSAFF.

A word on this clone: Distinct nucleotide sequences in the sample also encode this CDR3. The gene calls are TRBV28 and TRBJ2-3; possibly TRBD2 for D (6 bases). The CDR3 loop spans 14 amino acids. Germline lookup yields CDR1 MDHEN and CDR2 SYDVKM. The V and J ends lost 6 bases and 0 bases respectively, with 10 bases between them. The CDR3 is CASSLGGSTDTQYF. Here the CDR3 DNA reads TGTGCCAGCAGCTTGGGGGGTAGCACAGATACGCAGTATTTT.

The chain has TRBV29-1 and TRBJ1-1; D gene uncertain. V shed 5 bases and J shed 4 bases, with 5 bases lying between them. Looked up from germline, CDR1 is SQVTM and CDR2 is ANQGSEA. The CDR3 is made up of 10 amino acids. CDR3 nucleotides: TGCAGCGTTTCGGTCACTGAAGCTTTCTTT. It translates to CSVSVTEAFF.

This clone was seen a few times. This chain links TRBV18 with TRBJ2-1; 10 bases line up with TRBD1. The V gene end was trimmed by 6 bases and the J gene end by 8 bases; junction bases not matched to a gene: 7. The CDR3 length is 14 residues. CDR1 KGHSH and CDR2 LQKENI come from the germline V gene. CDR3 sequence (DNA): TGTGCCAGCTCGGGACAGGGGATGAGGGATGAGCAGTTCTTC. It specifies CASSGQGMRDEQFF.

This clone has just a few counts. The chain is built from TRBV7-9 and TRBJ1-5; D perhaps matches TRBD1 (6 bases). The V gene lost 6 bases and the J gene lost 4 bases, with 13 bases spanning the gap. From germline, CDR1 is SEHNR and CDR2 FQNEAQ (reference sequence). The CDR3 is 14 amino acids. In DNA, the CDR3 is TGTGCCAGCAGTGGGTTCGGACAGAATCAGCCCCAGCATTTT. Residues: CASSGFGQNQPQHF.

The chain is built from TRBV19 and TRBJ1-6; D perhaps matches TRBD1 (5 bases). The CDR3 is 14 residues long. Trimming pared 7 bases from V and 7 bases from J, leaving 14 bases between. Germline loops: CDR1 LNHDA, CDR2 SQIVND (reference sequence). CDR3 region: CASTPGTENSPLHF. CDR3 nucleotides: TGTGCCAGTACCCCCGGGACTGAGAATTCACCCCTCCACTTT.

The chain recombines TRBV10-3 with TRBJ1-1; D gene ambiguous. Germline CDR1 and CDR2: ENHRY and SYGVKD. The CDR3 is 11 amino acids. V dropped 5 bases and J dropped 3 bases, with 4 bases sitting between them. CDR3: CAISRDTEAFF. CDR3 DNA: TGTGCCATCAGTCGGGACACTGAAGCTTTCTTT.

The CDR3 nucleotides are TGCGCCAGCAGCGCAAGAGGGGAGCAGTACTTC. It specifies CASSARGEQYF. This chain uses TRBV10-2 with TRBJ2-7; D is possibly TRBD2 (5 bases). The ends were cut back, 6 bases at V and 7 bases at J, with 10 bases in the middle. The length of the CDR3 is 11 residues. In germline, CDR1 is WSHSY, CDR2 SAAADI.

The chain combines TRBV27 with TRBJ1-6; D might be TRBD1 (5 bases). This CDR3 is 15 amino acids long. Germline V gene sequence: CDR1 MNHEY, CDR2 SMNVEV (reference sequence). V shed 4 bases and J shed 5 bases, with 12 bases lying between them. This chain's CDR3 is CASSWQGWNNSPLHF. In DNA, the CDR3 is TGTGCCAGCAGTTGGCAGGGCTGGAATAATTCACCCCTCCACTTT.

The chain carries TRBV4-1 and TRBJ2-3, with D tentatively TRBD2 (6 bases). This CDR3 comprises 20 residues. CDR1 and CDR2 from the germline V gene are MGHRA and YSYEKL. Trimming cost V 0 bases and J 5 bases, with 27 bases left between them. Written as DNA, the CDR3 is TGCGCCAGCAGCCAAGATCTCTTTTCGGGACTGAGGCAGACACTAGATACGCAGTATTTT. Translating gives CASSQDLFSGLRQTLDTQYF.

The rearrangement uses TRBV9 and TRBJ2-7; D call uncertain. This CDR3 region has 15 residues. CDR1 and CDR2 (germline): SGDLS, YYNGEE. Trimming removed 0 bases at V and 2 bases at J, with 12 bases between. The CDR3 sequence is CASSVGPGSPYEQYF. In DNA form, the CDR3 reads TGTGCCAGCAGCGTAGGTCCGGGTTCCCCCTACGAGCAGTACTTC.

V usage is TRBV7-9 and J usage is TRBJ2-7, with a weak D call TRBD1 (5 bases). Germline V gene lookup returns CDR1 SEHNR and CDR2 FQNEAQ (reference sequence). V was clipped by 1 base and J by 5 bases, with 12 bases between them. The CDR3 has 14 residues. The CDR3 here is CASSLGHARDEQYF. The CDR3 bases are TGTGCCAGCAGCTTAGGGCATGCCAGGGACGAGCAGTACTTC.

The chain recombines TRBV5-6 with TRBJ2-2; 8 nucleotides agree with TRBD1. CDR3 length: 15 residues. The V gene's germline CDR1 is SGHDT and CDR2 YYEEEE. V shed 2 bases, J shed 5 bases, and the junction held 5 bases outside the gene matches. CDR3 sequence: CASSFKDRETGELFF. In DNA form, the CDR3 reads TGTGCCAGCAGCTTTAAGGACAGGGAGACCGGGGAGCTGTTTTTT. Supplemented by reference TRBV5-6 and TRBJ2-2, the full variable domain reads DAGVTQSPTHLIKTRGQQVTLRCSPKSGHDTVSWYQQALGQGPQFIFQYYEEEERQRGNFPDRFSGHQFPNYSSELNVNALLLGDSALYLCASSFKDRETGELFFGEGSRLTVL.

The rearrangement joins TRBV19 to TRBJ1-5; D ambiguous. The CDR3 is made up of 12 amino acids. Trimming stripped 4 bases from V and 4 bases from J, with 5 bases between. Germline V gene lookup returns CDR1 LNHDA and CDR2 SQIVND (reference sequence). CDR3 DNA: TGTGCCAGTAGTAGCCTAAATCAGCCCCAGCATTTT. It specifies CASSSLNQPQHF. The whole variable domain, filled in from reference TRBV19 and TRBJ1-5, reads DGGITQSPKYLFRKEGQNVTLSCEQNLNHDAMYWYRQDPGQGLRLIYYSQIVNDFQKGDIAEGYSVSREKKESFPLTVTSAQKNPTAFYLCASSSLNQPQHFGDGTRLSIL.